This TCR beta chain came from a study of CD8 T cells in Susac syndrome. Study in general: There were Susac syndrome patients who were therapy-naive at blood draw, others on corticosteroids, and others on intravenous immunoglobulin alone. Study outcomes and limitations: The study recognized that its TCR sequencing and HLA analysis covered a relatively small number of individuals.

Negative isolation yielded CD4+ and CD8+ T cells, and FACS enriched TEMRA cells. Germline values: CDR1 DFQATT, CDR2 SNEGSKA (reference sequence). V dropped 3 bases and J dropped 6; count of bases not matched to a gene: 10. CDR3 length equals 15 residues. Random hexamers were used to reverse transcribe an amount of roughly 0.45 to 1 ug RNA. The method of amplification for TCR beta CDR3 was immunoSEQ multiplex PCR, covering 54 Vbeta and 13 Jbeta. One entry per CDR3 protein results from TCRdb running MiXCR on the immunoSEQ multiplex PCR reads. The repertoire holds 100,000 to 150,000 distinct CDR3 sequences, with just under 95% as singletons. Comment on this clonotype: What it binds is unknown.

The sequence came from a human donor with Susac syndrome. Source material: CD8+ T cells from PBMCs. J is TRBJ2-1 and V is TRBV20-1, with TRBD2 matching over 8 bases. The CDR3 bases are TGCAGTGCTAGTAGCGGGATCCCCGGCCTCAATGAGCAGTTCTTC. This encodes CSASSGIPGLNEQFF.